Described below is a single T cell receptor (beta chain) sequence and its context. This entry is derived from a study of blood T cell repertoires in COVID-19. Study information: The study drew acute and convalescent COVID-19 samples from the United States, Italy and Spain. Nucleic acid was either cDNA or gDNA, and it came from T cells, B-cell-depleted T cells, or PBMCs.

Cohort placement rested on clinical history that participants reported themselves. Repertoires were generated with immunoSEQ multiplex PCR, while TCRdb's copy carries only in-frame clones and drops some. The sample carries roughly 280,000 clones, under 90% recorded once. CDR3 length: 15 amino acids. Germline CDR1 and CDR2: DFQATT and SNEGSKA (reference sequence). V shed 3 bases and J 9 bases; nucleotides not matched to a gene: 17. The genes are TRBV20-1 and TRBJ2-7; 7 bases align to TRBD2. The specimen sequenced was PBMCs or T cells enriched from blood (not recorded which). This clonotype was obtained from a woman aged 60-75 years who had recovered from COVID-19. Here the CDR3 reads CSASLLRKGGVGQYF. The DNA for the CDR3 is TGCAGTGCTAGTCTTCTTCGGAAGGGAGGGGTGGGGCAGTACTTC.